A single sample is the source of the 2 T cell receptor beta chains below, sequenced in a study of blood T cells in healthy people across ages (dated by TCRdb to the mid-2010s). Libraries were prepared through 5' RACE. TCRdb records Illumina HiSeq 2500 as the sequencer. A second roughly 7 to 11 cycle PCR used a sample-barcoded 5' primer and a J-beta primer mix. Through fastp at Q25 and MiXCR, TCRdb rebuilt clones from the public reads, retaining in-frame beta chains. For every CDR3 protein sequence, its rows merge into one entry that carries the most common genes and DNA. The sample has under 1,000,000 distinct CDR3 sequences on record, 35% to 50% of them singletons. The ten most abundant clones make up roughly 20% of the sample. The sequencing sample was made of blood. The receptors here all came from an elderly man in good health.

This clonotype has more than one count but fewer than ten. The genes are TRBV30 and TRBJ2-1, with TRBD2 matching over 9 bases. V trimming: 4 bases; J trimming: 6 bases; junction bases outside the gene matches: 4. This CDR3 contains 13 residues. Germline V gives CDR1 GTSNPN, CDR2 SVGIG (reference sequence). In nucleotides, the CDR3 is TGTGCCTGGACTAGCGGGACTCTCAATGAGCAGTTCTTC. Protein product: CAWTSGTLNEQFF.

This chain uses TRBV7-3 with TRBJ2-6; D is undetermined. CDR1 is SGHTA and CDR2 is FQGTGA in the germline V gene. V was trimmed by 1 base and J by 6 bases, leaving 13 bases between them. The CDR3 covers 16 residues. The CDR3 DNA is TGTGCCAGCAGCTTAAATGCAGTTGCTGCGGCCAACGTCCTGACTTTC. It yields the protein CASSLNAVAAANVLTF. Full variable domain (remainder filled in from reference TRBV7-3 and TRBJ2-6): GAGVSQTPSNKVTEKGKYVELRCDPISGHTALYWYRQSLGQGPEFLIYFQGTGAADDSGLPNDRFFAVRPEGSVSTLKIQRTERGDSAVYLCASSLNAVAAANVLTFGAGSRLTVL.